The entry below gives a single TCR beta chain sequence along with its context. Its target is not known. The sample belongs to a study of cytomegalovirus exposure and HLA in healthy donors. Overall study: As an earlier analysis found, around 170 million T cells yielded over 95 million unique TCR beta sequences. Study observations and caveats: A later analysis showed that HLA-associated TCR beta chains had undergone more clonal expansion than equally common others. Roughly uniform depth of sequencing across donors was assumed in presence/absence analyses. Later analysis demonstrated an association between a missense DCLRE1C variant and TCR beta V- and J-gene trimming.

Researchers ran the PCR with 60 Vbeta and 13 Jbeta primers. Clones were read by immunoSEQ multiplex PCR, and TCRdb kept only the in-frame ones, dropping some. Of approximately 130,000 clones in the sample, around two thirds were seen once. Germline V gives CDR1 SGDLS, CDR2 YYNGEE. This CDR3 has 15 amino acids. The sequence came from a woman in her forties in good health and CMV-seronegative. Sequencing was performed on PBMCs. The chain joins TRBV9 to TRBJ2-5; possibly TRBD2 for D (5 bases). The DNA end is a closer match to TRBJ2-7, so the J assignment may be wrong. The CDR3 reads CASSPRGGSSYEQYF. The DNA for the CDR3 is TGTGCCAGCAGCCCCCGAGGAGGCAGCTCCTACGAGCAGTACTTC.